Below, 31 T cell receptor beta chains from the same sample are listed, as sequenced in a study of blood T cell repertoires in COVID-19. Profiled with immunoSEQ multiplex PCR; TCRdb holds only in-frame clones, not every one. The sample contains around 140,000 clones, 84% of which appear only once. Sequencing was performed on peripheral blood. The source of these receptors is a human donor in a cohort sampled during active COVID-19.

This sequence joins TRBV5-5 and TRBJ1-1, with D hard to call. Deletions cut 4 bases from V and 1 base from J, with 8 bases between. This CDR3 has 13 amino acids. CDR1 SGHKS and CDR2 YYEKEE come from the germline V gene (reference sequence). The CDR3 DNA follows: TGTGCCAGCAGCCTCCGACAGAACACTGAAGCTTTCTTT. Translating gives CASSLRQNTEAFF.

The V gene is TRBV6-2 or TRBV6-3, the J gene TRBJ1-5, with 10 bases fitting TRBD1. The CDR3 totals 15 residues. The germline CDR1 and CDR2 sequences are MNHEY and SVGEGT. V dropped 6 bases and J dropped 4; count of bases not matched to a gene: 6. The CDR3 sequence is CASSIDRGRNQPQHF. CDR3 in DNA: TGTGCCAGCAGCATTGACAGGGGGCGGAATCAGCCCCAGCATTTT.

The rearrangement joins TRBV29-1 to TRBJ1-2; D not certain. The CDR3 runs 13 residues. Germline V gives CDR1 SQVTM, CDR2 ANQGSEA. The ends were cut back, 2 bases at V and 8 bases at J, with 15 bases in the middle. CDR3 sequence reads: CSVESSYDMGYTF. For the CDR3, the DNA is TGCAGCGTTGAATCTAGTTATGATATGGGCTACACCTTC.

The chain employs TRBV7-2 and TRBJ1-4; no clear D. Per germline, CDR1 SGHTA and CDR2 FQGNSA. The CDR3 is made up of 16 amino acids. V was clipped by 5 bases and J by 4 bases, with 17 bases between them. CDR3 nucleotides: TGTGCCAGCAGCGCAGAACGCCGTGGTGGTAATGAAAAACTGTTTTTT. As protein: CASSAERRGGNEKLFF.

The V call is TRBV7-9, the J call TRBJ1-1; D gene ambiguous. The CDR3 length is 15 residues. V was cut by 5 bases and J by 1 base, with 14 bases left in between. Germline CDR1 reads SEHNR; CDR2 reads FQNEAQ (reference sequence). For the CDR3, the DNA is TGTGCCAGCAGCCCTCGGGGAGTGCCGAACACTGAAGCTTTCTTT. It is translated as CASSPRGVPNTEAFF.

The chain recombines TRBV7-9 with TRBJ1-3, with D perhaps TRBD1 (6 bases). Germline lookup yields CDR1 SEHNR and CDR2 FQNEAQ (reference sequence). Trimming left V 5 bases short and J 0 bases short, with 8 bases between. This CDR3 region has 14 residues. CDR3 DNA: TGTGCCAGCAGCCCGGACAGCTCTGGAAACACCATATATTTT. Translation: CASSPDSSGNTIYF.

The V call is TRBV19, the J call TRBJ1-2; D is perhaps TRBD1 (6 bases). Germline CDR1 reads LNHDA; CDR2 reads SQIVND (reference sequence). The CDR3 spans 14 residues. V lost 5 bases, J lost 4 bases, and 14 bases lay in between. CDR3 in amino acids: CASSSQGVSYGYTF. In DNA, the CDR3 is TGTGCCAGTAGTTCACAGGGAGTGAGCTATGGCTACACCTTC.

The chain links TRBV7-2 to TRBJ1-3; D is perhaps TRBD1 (5 bases). The CDR3 extends over 17 amino acids. The V gene lost 0 bases and the J gene lost 4 bases, with 16 bases spanning the gap. Germline V lookup: CDR1 SGHTA, CDR2 FQGNSA. The CDR3 spells CASSLARGRVRGNTIYF. The CDR3 bases are TGTGCCAGCAGCTTAGCGCGCGGCAGGGTGAGAGGAAACACCATATATTTT.

This clone was detected a few times. Since the CDR3 does not end with the conserved phenylalanine or tryptophan, this likely comes from a read error. V and J are TRBV5-4 and TRBJ2-3, with D perhaps matching TRBD2 (5 bases). The CDR3 length is 15 residues. CDR1 SGHNT and CDR2 YYREEE come from the germline V gene (reference sequence). DNA of the CDR3: TGTGCCAGCGCCCTCAGCGGTCCACACACAGAAACGCAGTATTTG. Its translation is CASALSGPHTETQYL.

The V gene is TRBV18, the J gene TRBJ2-2; 8 positions agree with TRBD1. This CDR3 comprises 13 residues. Germline V lookup: CDR1 KGHSH, CDR2 LQKENI. V gave up 11 bases and J gave up 5 bases; unmatched junction bases: 7. CDR3 sequence: CAVPTGGTGELFF. In DNA form, the CDR3 reads TGTGCCGTCCCAACAGGGGGTACCGGGGAGCTGTTTTTT.

CDR3 bases: TGTGCCAGTAGTTCCCGGGGACTAGCGGGAGGGATGGAGACCCAGTACTTC. Protein: CASSSRGLAGGMETQYF. The rearrangement links TRBV19 to TRBJ2-5, with TRBD2 matching 16 bases. V was clipped by 5 bases and J by 5 bases; unmatched bases: 8. This CDR3 contains 17 residues. Germline V gene data show CDR1 as LNHDA and CDR2 as SQIVND (reference sequence).

The rearrangement joins TRBV6-5 to TRBJ1-4; D is possibly TRBD1 (6 bases). CDR1 and CDR2 (germline): MNHEY, SVGAGI. This CDR3 comprises 14 residues. Trimming shortened V by 6 bases and J by 5 bases, and 13 bases separated the two germline ends. The CDR3 loop reads CASRQGTWNEKLFF. CDR3 sequence (DNA): TGTGCCAGCAGGCAAGGGACATGGAATGAAAAACTGTTTTTT.

This chain connects TRBV6-4 to TRBJ1-2, with TRBD1 matching over 7 bases. Germline V gives CDR1 MRHNA, CDR2 SNTAGT. Trimming removed 0 bases from V and 3 bases from J; junction bases left unmatched: 10. The CDR3 covers 17 residues. The CDR3 bases are TGTGCCAGCAGTGACTCGCAAATTCCGGACAGGTACTATGGCTACACCTTC. As protein: CASSDSQIPDRYYGYTF.

The chain uses TRBV5-6 and TRBJ2-7, with 9 bases aligning to TRBD2. CDR3 length equals 15 residues. From germline, CDR1 is SGHDT and CDR2 YYEEEE. V trimming: 0 bases; J trimming: 2 bases; junction bases outside the gene matches: 3. In nucleotides, the CDR3 is TGTGCCAGCAGCTTGGGACTAGCGGCCCCCTACGAGCAGTACGTC. Translation: CASSLGLAAPYEQYV.

V gene TRBV5-6 combines with J gene TRBJ1-4; D uncertain. V lost 4 bases, J lost 8 bases, and 12 bases lay in between. This CDR3 is built from 13 residues. Germline V lookup: CDR1 SGHDT, CDR2 YYEEEE. CDR3 in DNA: TGTGCCAGCAGCGGCGGGCTTGGAGAAAAACTGTTTTTT. Amino acid sequence: CASSGGLGEKLFF.

V gene TRBV6-5 combines with J gene TRBJ2-3, with 8 positions matching TRBD2. Germline CDR1 is MNHEY and CDR2 is SVGAGI. V lost 7 bases and J lost 7; bases outside the gene matches: 10. The CDR3 runs 14 residues. The DNA of the CDR3 is TGTGCCAGCACTTATAGCGGGAAGCTAAATACGCAGTATTTT. Amino acid sequence: CASTYSGKLNTQYF.

The V and J genes are TRBV19 and TRBJ2-1; 10 positions agree with TRBD2. J gave up 9 bases and V 3 bases, and 11 bases lay outside the gene matches. The germline CDR1 and CDR2 sequences are LNHDA and SQIVND (reference sequence). This CDR3 region has 16 residues. The CDR3 region is CASSIQKAGGPVEQFF. The CDR3 region has the DNA TGTGCCAGTAGTATCCAGAAAGCGGGGGGGCCGGTTGAGCAGTTCTTC.

The chain combines TRBV5-5 with TRBJ2-7, with D possibly TRBD1 on 6 matching bases. The germline V gene has CDR1 SGHKS and CDR2 YYEKEE (reference sequence). Trimming left V 4 bases short and J 6 bases short, with 17 bases between. This CDR3 has 14 amino acids. The CDR3 sequence is CASSTRQGSGEQYF. As DNA, the CDR3 is TGTGCCAGCAGCACACGTCAGGGGTCAGGCGAGCAGTACTTC.

The rearrangement joins TRBV30 to TRBJ1-5; D ambiguous. Per germline, CDR1 GTSNPN and CDR2 SVGIG (reference sequence). The CDR3 has 12 amino acids. The V end was cut by 3 bases, the J end by 6 bases, with 9 bases between. The CDR3 spells CAWSDRSQPQHF. The CDR3 DNA follows: TGTGCCTGGAGCGACCGGAGTCAGCCCCAGCATTTT.

The chain combines TRBV5-1 with TRBJ1-3; D ambiguous. Germline-derived CDR1 and CDR2 are SGHRS and YFSETQ. V gave up 2 bases and J gave up 0 bases, with 15 bases separating them. The CDR3 is made up of 17 amino acids. The CDR3 sequence: CASSFTLATTSGNTIYF. The CDR3 DNA is TGCGCCAGCAGCTTTACCCTGGCCACAACCTCTGGAAACACCATATATTTT.

The chain uses TRBV5-5 and TRBJ1-5, with D hard to call. The V end lost 0 bases, the J end lost 9 bases, and 13 bases lay between the germline ends. Looked up from germline, CDR1 is SGHKS and CDR2 is YYEKEE (reference sequence). The CDR3 is 14 amino acids. Written as DNA, the CDR3 is TGTGCCAGCAGCTTGGAAGTAGATGGGCCGCCCCAGCATTTT. This codes for CASSLEVDGPPQHF.

The chain is built from TRBV12-3 or TRBV12-4 and TRBJ2-5; D perhaps matches TRBD2 (5 bases). V lost 5 bases and J 4 bases, leaving 11 bases between the germline ends. This CDR3 comprises 13 residues. DNA of the CDR3: TGTGCCAGCAGTCCGGGGATGATAGAGACCCAGTACTTC. As protein: CASSPGMIETQYF.

The V gene is TRBV4-3, the J gene TRBJ2-5, with D possibly matching TRBD2 (6 bases). V shed 0 bases and J shed 5 bases, with 13 bases lying between them. Germline V gene sequence: CDR1 LGHNA, CDR2 YSLEER. The CDR3 is 15 residues long. CDR3 amino acids: CASSQDPAGRETQYF. The CDR3 coding sequence is TGCGCCAGCAGCCAAGATCCCGCAGGGAGGGAGACCCAGTACTTC.

The CDR3 sequence: CASSLAGQRADGYTF. As DNA, the CDR3 is TGCGCCAGCAGCTTGGCGGGACAGAGGGCGGATGGCTACACCTTC. The chain joins TRBV5-1 to TRBJ1-2, with 7 bases matching TRBD1. The V gene end was trimmed by 0 bases and the J gene end by 6 bases; junction bases not matched to a gene: 8. CDR3 length: 15 residues. Per germline, CDR1 SGHRS and CDR2 YFSETQ.

The rearrangement joins TRBV12-3 or TRBV12-4 to TRBJ2-2; 7 bases are shared with TRBD2. This CDR3 region has 13 residues. Unmatched junction bases numbered 2, after V lost 3 bases and J lost 7 bases. As DNA, the CDR3 is TGTGCCAGCAGTTTGACTAGCCTCGGGGAGCTGTTTTTT. Translating it yields CASSLTSLGELFF.

The genes are TRBV11-2 and TRBJ1-2; possible D gene TRBD1, 6 bases. This CDR3 has 13 residues. Germline assignment: CDR1 SGHAT and CDR2 FQNNGV. The ends were cut back, 5 bases at V and 4 bases at J, with 11 bases in the middle. CDR3 DNA sequence: TGTGCCAGCAGCGAACAGGGTGCCTATGGCTACACCTTC. Protein sequence: CASSEQGAYGYTF.

The rearrangement links TRBV19 to TRBJ2-5, with TRBD2 identical over 9 bases. The CDR3 loop spans 16 amino acids. Germline values: CDR1 LNHDA, CDR2 SQIVND (reference sequence). Trimming removed 4 bases from V and 4 bases from J; junction bases left unmatched: 10. The DNA of the CDR3 is TGTGCCAGTAGTAGATATAGCGGGAGCGTTAGAGAGACCCAGTACTTC. This sequence encodes CASSRYSGSVRETQYF. Supplemented by reference TRBV19 and TRBJ2-5, the full variable domain reads DGGITQSPKYLFRKEGQNVTLSCEQNLNHDAMYWYRQDPGQGLRLIYYSQIVNDFQKGDIAEGYSVSREKKESFPLTVTSAQKNPTAFYLCASSRYSGSVRETQYFGPGTRLLVL.

The CDR3 loop is CASSTQGNQPQHF. The CDR3 nucleotides are TGTGCCAGTAGTACGCAGGGGAATCAGCCCCAGCATTTT. V is TRBV19 and J is TRBJ1-5; D is perhaps TRBD1 (6 bases). Germline V lookup: CDR1 LNHDA, CDR2 SQIVND (reference sequence). The CDR3 sequence is 13 residues long. The germline V and J ends were trimmed by 4 bases and 4 bases, with 8 bases remaining between them. The whole variable domain, filled in from reference TRBV19 and TRBJ1-5, reads DGGITQSPKYLFRKEGQNVTLSCEQNLNHDAMYWYRQDPGQGLRLIYYSQIVNDFQKGDIAEGYSVSREKKESFPLTVTSAQKNPTAFYLCASSTQGNQPQHFGDGTRLSIL.

As DNA, the CDR3 is TGTGCCAGCAGCCTAGCGGGATACTACAATGAGCAGTTCTTC. Translation gives CASSLAGYYNEQFF. This chain links TRBV9 with TRBJ2-1; the match to TRBD2 covers 9 bases. The CDR3 is made up of 14 amino acids. V lost 4 bases to trimming and J lost 3 bases; unmatched junction nucleotides: 2. Germline V gene lookup returns CDR1 SGDLS and CDR2 YYNGEE.

J is TRBJ1-2 and V is TRBV28; no clear D. The V gene lost 3 bases and the J gene lost 2 bases, with 10 bases spanning the gap. The CDR3 has 14 residues. Germline V gene lookup returns CDR1 MDHEN and CDR2 SYDVKM. The CDR3 sequence: CASSLEPKNYGYTF. The CDR3 DNA is TGTGCCAGCAGTTTGGAGCCGAAAAACTATGGCTACACCTTC.

J is TRBJ1-1 and V is TRBV5-1; 7 bases are a match to TRBD1. CDR1 is SGHRS and CDR2 is YFSETQ in the germline V gene. The CDR3 loop spans 15 amino acids. V shed 0 bases and J 1 base; nucleotides not matched to a gene: 3. The CDR3 DNA is TGCGCCAGCAGCTTGGCAGGGGGTAGGAACACTGAAGCTTTCTTT. As protein: CASSLAGGRNTEAFF.